This is a list of T cell receptor beta chains from one sample in a study of vaccination effects on CD4 cells after COVID-19. Their antigens are not known. Repertoires were generated with immunoSEQ multiplex PCR, while TCRdb's copy carries only in-frame clones and drops some. The profile shows some 23,000 clones, about 70% of them singletons. The sample was CD4+ T cells from PBMCs cultured with SARS-CoV-2 spike peptides, taken after COVID-19 vaccination. Receptors originate from a human donor who received a COVID-19 vaccine. The CDR3 runs from the conserved cysteine through the conserved F or W. A D gene is named only where the DNA matches it firmly. Part of the rows lack a size; the others show once, few, many or a class for expanded clones.

>12|TRBV6-5|TRBJ1-2|-|-
CASSYSGYGYTF
TGTGCCAGCAGTTACAGCGGTTATGGCTACACCTTC
>15|TRBV28|TRBJ2-4|-|-
CASSPPRAGKNIQYF
TGTGCCAGCAGTCCCCCGCGGGCGGGGAAAAACATTCAGTACTTC
>16|TRBV6-1|TRBJ1-1|medium-sized|-
CASSEGDFTGSTEAFF
TGTGCCAGCAGTGAAGGGGATTTTACAGGGAGCACTGAAGCTTTCTTT
>13|TRBV5-4|TRBJ1-1|-|-
CASSLGWGQGAFF
TGTGCCAGCAGCTTGGGTTGGGGCCAAGGTGCTTTCTTT
>11|TRBV19|TRBJ2-5|-|-
CASSIFETQYF
TGTGCCAGTAGTATCTTTGAGACCCAGTACTTC
>14|TRBV11-3|TRBJ1-1|-|-
CASSLDQMNTEAFF
TGTGCCAGCAGCTTAGATCAGATGAACACTGAAGCTTTCTTT
>12|TRBV28|TRBJ1-5|-|-
CASRFENQPQHF
TGTGCCAGCAGGTTTGAAAATCAGCCCCAGCATTTT
>16|TRBV20-1|TRBJ2-2|-|TRBD2
CSASPGTSGSTGELFF
TGCAGTGCTAGTCCCGGGACTAGCGGGAGTACCGGGGAGCTGTTTTTT
>16|TRBV18|TRBJ2-2|-|TRBD2
CASSPPTGGNTGELFF
TGTGCCAGCTCACCACCGACGGGGGGGAACACCGGGGAGCTGTTTTTT
>11|TRBV20-1|TRBJ1-2|-|-
CSASAEYGYTF
TGCAGTGCTAGTGCTGAGTATGGCTACACCTTC
>14|TRBV18|TRBJ1-2|-|-
CASSPGVRGAGYTF
TGTGCCAGCTCACCGGGAGTAAGGGGGGCTGGCTACACCTTC
>12|TRBV13|TRBJ2-7|-|-
CASSLGYYEQYF
TGTGCCAGCAGCTTAGGATACTACGAGCAGTACTTC
>15|TRBV9|TRBJ2-2|-|-
CASSLRSANTGELFF
TGTGCCAGCAGCCTTAGGAGCGCGAACACCGGGGAGCTGTTTTTT
>17|TRBV5-1|TRBJ2-7|-|-
CASSLGGVGPGSYEQYF
TGCGCCAGCAGCTTGGGGGGCGTGGGTCCCGGCTCCTACGAGCAGTACTTC
>16|TRBV7-8|TRBJ2-1|-|-
CASSLVLSGQFNEQFF
TGTGCCAGCAGCTTAGTATTATCCGGCCAATTTAATGAGCAGTTCTTC
>16|TRBV6-1|TRBJ2-1|-|TRBD1
CASSGQGFSSYNEQFF
TGTGCCAGCAGTGGACAGGGTTTCAGCTCCTACAATGAGCAGTTCTTC
>14|TRBV29-1|TRBJ2-3|few|-
CSVGADLSTDTQYF
TGCAGCGTTGGTGCCGACCTTAGCACAGATACGCAGTATTTT
>18|TRBV18|TRBJ2-4|-|-
CASSPQVGSSVAKNIQYF
TGTGCCAGCTCACCTCAGGTCGGGTCTTCCGTAGCCAAAAACATTCAGTACTTC
>13|TRBV29-1|TRBJ2-7|-|TRBD1
CSVALDRGDEQYF
TGCAGCGTTGCCCTCGACAGGGGGGACGAGCAGTACTTC
>16|TRBV18|TRBJ2-7|-|TRBD1
CASSPFSGGLSYEQYF
TGTGCCAGCTCACCATTTTCAGGGGGCCTATCCTACGAGCAGTACTTC
>12|TRBV5-4|TRBJ1-1|medium-sized|-
CASSLQGRAAFF
TGTGCCAGCAGCTTACAGGGAAGGGCAGCTTTCTTT
>15|TRBV28|TRBJ1-1|-|-
CASSPPGGGNTEAFF
TGTGCCAGCAGTCCGCCGGGTGGGGGGAACACTGAAGCTTTCTTT
>12|TRBV5-6|TRBJ1-1|-|-
CASSPRDTEAFF
TGTGCCAGCAGCCCCCGGGACACTGAAGCTTTCTTT
>11|TRBV20-1|TRBJ1-4|few|-
CSAARQEKLFF
TGCAGTGCTGCACGACAGGAAAAACTGTTTTTT
>17|TRBV5-4|TRBJ2-3|-|TRBD2
CASSLWLAGTSTDTQYF
TGTGCCAGCAGCTTATGGCTAGCGGGCACTAGCACAGATACGCAGTATTTT
>13|TRBV30|TRBJ2-5|-|-
CAWSAGGEETQYF
TGTGCCTGGAGTGCAGGGGGGGAAGAGACCCAGTACTTC
>13|TRBV19|TRBJ1-5|-|TRBD1
CASRGQSNQPQHF
TGTGCCAGTAGGGGACAGAGCAATCAGCCCCAGCATTTT
>19|TRBV5-1|TRBJ2-1|-|TRBD2
CASSLELAGRGKNYNEQFF
TGCGCCAGCAGCTTGGAACTAGCGGGCCGAGGTAAAAACTACAATGAGCAGTTCTTC
>13|TRBV7-9|TRBJ1-1|-|-
CASSSQVTLEAFF
TGTGCCAGCAGCTCTCAGGTGACTCTTGAAGCTTTCTTT
>15|TRBV4-1|TRBJ2-2|-|-
CASSHQGGVAGELFF
TGCGCCAGCAGCCATCAGGGGGGCGTTGCCGGGGAGCTGTTTTTT
>15|TRBV11-2|TRBJ1-3|-|-
CASSLDLYSGNTIYF
TGTGCCAGCAGCTTAGATCTGTACTCTGGAAACACCATATATTTT
>12|TRBV2|TRBJ1-5|-|-
CASSVVNQPQHF
TGTGCCAGCAGTGTAGTCAATCAGCCCCAGCATTTT